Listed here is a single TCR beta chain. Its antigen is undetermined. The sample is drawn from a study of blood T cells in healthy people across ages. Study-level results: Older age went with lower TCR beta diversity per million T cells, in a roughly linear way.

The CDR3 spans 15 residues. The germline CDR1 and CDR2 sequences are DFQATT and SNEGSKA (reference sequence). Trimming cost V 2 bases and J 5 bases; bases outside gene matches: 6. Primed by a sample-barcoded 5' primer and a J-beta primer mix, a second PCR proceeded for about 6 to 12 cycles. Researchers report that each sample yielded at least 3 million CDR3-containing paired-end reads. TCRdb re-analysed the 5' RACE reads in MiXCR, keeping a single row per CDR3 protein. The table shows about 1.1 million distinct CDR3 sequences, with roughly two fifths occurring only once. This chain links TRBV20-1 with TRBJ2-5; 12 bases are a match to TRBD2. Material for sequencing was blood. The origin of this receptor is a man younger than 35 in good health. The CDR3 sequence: CSARLAGGPWETQYF. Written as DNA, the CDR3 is TGCAGTGCTAGACTAGCGGGGGGGCCTTGGGAGACCCAGTACTTC.